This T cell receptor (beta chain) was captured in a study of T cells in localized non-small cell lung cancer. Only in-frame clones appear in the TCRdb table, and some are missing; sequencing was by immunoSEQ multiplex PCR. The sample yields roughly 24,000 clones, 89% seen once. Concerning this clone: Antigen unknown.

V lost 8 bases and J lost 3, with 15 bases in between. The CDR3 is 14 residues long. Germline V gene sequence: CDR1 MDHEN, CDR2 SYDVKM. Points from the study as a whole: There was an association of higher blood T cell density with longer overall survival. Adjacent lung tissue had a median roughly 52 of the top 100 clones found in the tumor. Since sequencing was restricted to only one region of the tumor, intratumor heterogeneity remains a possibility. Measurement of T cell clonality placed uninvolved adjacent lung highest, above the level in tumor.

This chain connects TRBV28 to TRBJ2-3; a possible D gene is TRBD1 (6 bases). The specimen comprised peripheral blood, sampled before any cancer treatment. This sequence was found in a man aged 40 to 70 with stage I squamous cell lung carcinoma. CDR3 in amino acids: CASGDPTGTDTQYF. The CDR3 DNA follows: TGTGCCAGCGGCGACCCAACAGGGACAGATACGCAGTATTTT.